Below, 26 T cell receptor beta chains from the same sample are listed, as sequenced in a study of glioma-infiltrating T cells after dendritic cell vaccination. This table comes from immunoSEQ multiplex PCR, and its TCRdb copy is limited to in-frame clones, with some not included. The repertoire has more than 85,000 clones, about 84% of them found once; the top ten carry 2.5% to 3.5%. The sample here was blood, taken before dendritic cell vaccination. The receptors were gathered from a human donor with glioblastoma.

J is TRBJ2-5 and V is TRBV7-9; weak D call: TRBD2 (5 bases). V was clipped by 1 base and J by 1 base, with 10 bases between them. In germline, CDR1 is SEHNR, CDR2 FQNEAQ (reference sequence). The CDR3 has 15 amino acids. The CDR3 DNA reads TGTGCCAGCAGCTTAGGCGGGCCAGCCCAAGAGACCCAGTACTTC. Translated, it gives CASSLGGPAQETQYF.

The DNA of the CDR3 is TGTGCCAGCAGCTTAGACCTGACAGCCAAACTGTTTTTT. Its protein is CASSLDLTAKLFF. The V call is TRBV11-2, the J call TRBJ1-4; D is possibly TRBD1 (5 bases). Between the trimmed V and J ends, which lost 0 bases and 11 bases, there was a span of 10 bases. Germline values: CDR1 SGHAT, CDR2 FQNNGV. The CDR3 is 13 amino acids.

CDR3 residues: CASSFRKDSLPTEAFF. The CDR3 DNA reads TGTGCCAGCAGCTTCCGGAAGGACAGCCTACCTACTGAAGCTTTCTTT. The chain links TRBV7-8 to TRBJ1-1; tentatively, D is TRBD1 (6 bases). This CDR3 comprises 16 residues. Germline CDR1 and CDR2: SGHVS and FQNEAQ. Trimming left V 3 bases short and J 5 bases short, with 19 bases between.

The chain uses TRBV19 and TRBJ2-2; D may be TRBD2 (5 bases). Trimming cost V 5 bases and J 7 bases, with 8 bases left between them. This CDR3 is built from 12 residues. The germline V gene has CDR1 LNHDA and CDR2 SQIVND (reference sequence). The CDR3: CASSFGVGELFF. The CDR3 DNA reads TGTGCCAGTAGTTTCGGGGTCGGGGAGCTGTTTTTT.

This CDR3 is CASRGGDYGYTF. The CDR3, as DNA: TGTGCCAGCAGGGGGGGGGACTATGGCTACACCTTC. V gene TRBV9 combines with J gene TRBJ1-2, with a weak D call TRBD1 (5 bases). Trimming stripped 5 bases from V and 3 bases from J, with 8 bases between. CDR1 SGDLS and CDR2 YYNGEE come from the germline V gene. This CDR3 comprises 12 residues.

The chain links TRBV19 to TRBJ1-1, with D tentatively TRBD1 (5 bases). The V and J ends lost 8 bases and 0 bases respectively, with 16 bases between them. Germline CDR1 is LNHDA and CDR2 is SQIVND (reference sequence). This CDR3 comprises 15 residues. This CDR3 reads CASQIRGIVNTEAFF. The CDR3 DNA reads TGTGCCAGTCAAATAAGGGGCATCGTGAACACTGAAGCTTTCTTT.

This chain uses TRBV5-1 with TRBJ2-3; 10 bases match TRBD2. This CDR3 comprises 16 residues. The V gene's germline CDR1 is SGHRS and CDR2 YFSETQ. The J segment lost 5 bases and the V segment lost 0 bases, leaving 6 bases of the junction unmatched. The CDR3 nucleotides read TGCGCCAGCAGCTTGGGTGCAGCGGGGGGGATAGATACGCAGTATTTT. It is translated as CASSLGAAGGIDTQYF.

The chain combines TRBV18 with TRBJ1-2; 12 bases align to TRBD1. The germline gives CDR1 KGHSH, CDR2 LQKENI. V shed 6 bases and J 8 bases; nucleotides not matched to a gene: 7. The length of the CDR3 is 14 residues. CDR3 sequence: CASSPGQGAGGYTF. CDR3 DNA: TGTGCCAGCTCCCCGGGACAGGGGGCGGGAGGCTACACCTTC.

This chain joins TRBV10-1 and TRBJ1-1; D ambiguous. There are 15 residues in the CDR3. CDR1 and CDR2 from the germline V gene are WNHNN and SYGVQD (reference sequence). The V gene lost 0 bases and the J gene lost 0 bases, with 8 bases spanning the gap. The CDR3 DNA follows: TGCGCCAGCAGTGAGTCGGGCAGCTTGAACACTGAAGCTTTCTTT. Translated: CASSESGSLNTEAFF.

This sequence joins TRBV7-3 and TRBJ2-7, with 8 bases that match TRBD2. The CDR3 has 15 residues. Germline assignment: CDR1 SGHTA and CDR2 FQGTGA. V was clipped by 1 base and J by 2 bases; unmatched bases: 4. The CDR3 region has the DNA TGTGCCAGCAGCTTAAGGGCGGGAGGCCCCTACGAGCAGTACTTC. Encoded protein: CASSLRAGGPYEQYF.

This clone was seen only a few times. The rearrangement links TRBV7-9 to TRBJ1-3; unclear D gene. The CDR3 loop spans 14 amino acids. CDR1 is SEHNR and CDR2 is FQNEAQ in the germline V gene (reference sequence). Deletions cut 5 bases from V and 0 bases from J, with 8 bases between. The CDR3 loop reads CASSQEGSGNTIYF. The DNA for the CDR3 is TGTGCCAGCAGCCAGGAGGGCTCTGGAAACACCATATATTTT.

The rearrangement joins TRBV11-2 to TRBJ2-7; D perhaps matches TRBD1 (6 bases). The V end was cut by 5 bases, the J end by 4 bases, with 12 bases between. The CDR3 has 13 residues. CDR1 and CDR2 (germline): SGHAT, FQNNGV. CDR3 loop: CASSTGTLYEQYF. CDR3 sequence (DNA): TGTGCCAGCAGCACAGGGACATTATACGAGCAGTACTTC. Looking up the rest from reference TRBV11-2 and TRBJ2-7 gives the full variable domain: EAGVAQSPRYKIIEKRQSVAFWCNPISGHATLYWYQQILGQGPKLLIQFQNNGVVDDSQLPKDRFSAERLKGVDSTLKIQPAKLEDSAVYLCASSTGTLYEQYFGPGTRLTVT.

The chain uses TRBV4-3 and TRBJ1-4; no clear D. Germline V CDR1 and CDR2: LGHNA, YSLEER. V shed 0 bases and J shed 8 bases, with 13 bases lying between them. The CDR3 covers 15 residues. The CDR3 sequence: CASSQDYTVGEKLFF. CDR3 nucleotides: TGCGCCAGCAGCCAAGATTATACAGTGGGCGAAAAACTGTTTTTT.

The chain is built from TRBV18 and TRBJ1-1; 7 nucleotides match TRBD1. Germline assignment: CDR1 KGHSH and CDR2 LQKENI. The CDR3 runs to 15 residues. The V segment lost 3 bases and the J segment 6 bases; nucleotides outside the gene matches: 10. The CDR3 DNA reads TGTGCCAGCTCACCCTTGACAGGGAGTATGGCTGAAGCTTTCTTT. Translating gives CASSPLTGSMAEAFF.

CDR3: CASSTGQGAVNVLTF. CDR3 nucleotide sequence: TGTGCCAGCAGCACGGGACAGGGGGCGGTCAACGTCCTGACTTTC. The chain joins TRBV6-6 to TRBJ2-6; 12 bases map to TRBD1. Germline V lookup: CDR1 MNHNY, CDR2 SVGAGI (reference sequence). The CDR3 is 15 residues long. Trimming at V came to 6 bases and at J to 9 bases, leaving 6 bases not matched to a gene.

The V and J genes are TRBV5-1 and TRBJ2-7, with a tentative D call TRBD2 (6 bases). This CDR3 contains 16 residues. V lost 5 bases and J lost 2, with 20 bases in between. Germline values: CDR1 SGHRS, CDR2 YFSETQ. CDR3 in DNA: TGCGCCAGCAGTGAGGCGGGGAATTTAATTACCTACGAGCAGTACTTC. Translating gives CASSEAGNLITYEQYF.

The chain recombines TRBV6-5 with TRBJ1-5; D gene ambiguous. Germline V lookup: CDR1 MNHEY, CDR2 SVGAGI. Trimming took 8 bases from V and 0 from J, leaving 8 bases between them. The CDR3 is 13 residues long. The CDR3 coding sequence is TGTGCCAGCGGCCGGAGTAGCAATCAGCCCCAGCATTTT. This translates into CASGRSSNQPQHF.

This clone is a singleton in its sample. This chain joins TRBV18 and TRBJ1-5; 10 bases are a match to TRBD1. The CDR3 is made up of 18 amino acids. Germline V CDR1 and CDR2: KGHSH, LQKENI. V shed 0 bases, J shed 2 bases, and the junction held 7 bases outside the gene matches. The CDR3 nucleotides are TGTGCCAGCTCACCACCGGGACAGGGGCGCGGAGGCAATCAGCCCCAGCATTTT. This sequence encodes CASSPPGQGRGGNQPQHF.

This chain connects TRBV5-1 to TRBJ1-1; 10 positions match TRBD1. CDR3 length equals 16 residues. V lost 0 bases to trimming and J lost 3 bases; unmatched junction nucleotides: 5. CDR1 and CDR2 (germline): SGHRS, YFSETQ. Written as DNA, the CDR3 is TGCGCCAGCAGCTTGGGGGACAGGGGTGGGGACACTGAAGCTTTCTTT. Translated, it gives CASSLGDRGGDTEAFF.

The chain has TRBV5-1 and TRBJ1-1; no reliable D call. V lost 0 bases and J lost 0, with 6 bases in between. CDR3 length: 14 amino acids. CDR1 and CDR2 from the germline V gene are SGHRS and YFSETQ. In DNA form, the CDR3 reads TGCGCCAGCAGCTTGGAACCTATGAACACTGAAGCTTTCTTT. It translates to CASSLEPMNTEAFF.

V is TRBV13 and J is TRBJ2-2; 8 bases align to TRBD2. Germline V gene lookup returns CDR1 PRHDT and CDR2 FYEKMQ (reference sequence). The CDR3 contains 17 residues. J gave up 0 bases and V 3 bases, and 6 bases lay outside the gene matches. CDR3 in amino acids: CASSFILAGTNTGELFF. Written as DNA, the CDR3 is TGTGCCAGCAGCTTTATTCTAGCGGGCACGAACACCGGGGAGCTGTTTTTT.

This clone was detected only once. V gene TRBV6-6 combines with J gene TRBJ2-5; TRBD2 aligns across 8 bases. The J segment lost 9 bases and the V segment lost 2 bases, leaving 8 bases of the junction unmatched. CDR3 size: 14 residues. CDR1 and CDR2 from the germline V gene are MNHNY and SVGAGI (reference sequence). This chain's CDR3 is CASSYGGGPSAQYF. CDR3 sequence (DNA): TGTGCCAGCAGTTACGGCGGGGGGCCGAGCGCCCAGTACTTC.

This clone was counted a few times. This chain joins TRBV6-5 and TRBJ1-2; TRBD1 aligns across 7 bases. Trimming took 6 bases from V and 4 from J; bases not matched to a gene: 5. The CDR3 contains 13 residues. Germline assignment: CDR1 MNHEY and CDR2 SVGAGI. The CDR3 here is CASSRGQFYGYTF. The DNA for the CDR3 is TGTGCCAGCAGCCGGGGACAGTTCTATGGCTACACCTTC.

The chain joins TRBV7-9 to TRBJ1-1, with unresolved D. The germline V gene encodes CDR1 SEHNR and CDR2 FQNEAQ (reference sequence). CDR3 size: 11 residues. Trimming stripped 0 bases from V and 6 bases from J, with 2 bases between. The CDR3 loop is CASSLAAEAFF. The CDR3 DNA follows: TGTGCCAGCAGCTTAGCCGCTGAAGCTTTCTTT. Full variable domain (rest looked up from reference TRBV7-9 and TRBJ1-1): DTGVSQNPRHKITKRGQNVTFRCDPISEHNRLYWYRQTLGQGPEFLTYFQNEAQLEKSRLLSDRFSAERPKGSFSTLEIQRTEQGDSAMYLCASSLAAEAFFGQGTRLTVV.

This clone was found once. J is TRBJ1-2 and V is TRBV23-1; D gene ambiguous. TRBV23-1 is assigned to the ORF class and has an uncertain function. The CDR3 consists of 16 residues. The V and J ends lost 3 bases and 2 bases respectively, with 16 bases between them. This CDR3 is CASSHLERETNYGYTF. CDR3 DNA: TGCGCCAGCAGTCATCTGGAACGGGAAACGAACTATGGCTACACCTTC.

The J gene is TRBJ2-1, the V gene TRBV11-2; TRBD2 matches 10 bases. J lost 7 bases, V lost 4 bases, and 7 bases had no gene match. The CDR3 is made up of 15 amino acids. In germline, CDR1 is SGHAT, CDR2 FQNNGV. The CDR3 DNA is TGTGCCAGCAGCTCTAGCGGGGGCCACTGGAATGAGCAGTTCTTC. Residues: CASSSSGGHWNEQFF. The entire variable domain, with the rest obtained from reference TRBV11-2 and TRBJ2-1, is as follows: EAGVAQSPRYKIIEKRQSVAFWCNPISGHATLYWYQQILGQGPKLLIQFQNNGVVDDSQLPKDRFSAERLKGVDSTLKIQPAKLEDSAVYLCASSSSGGHWNEQFFGPGTRLTVL.